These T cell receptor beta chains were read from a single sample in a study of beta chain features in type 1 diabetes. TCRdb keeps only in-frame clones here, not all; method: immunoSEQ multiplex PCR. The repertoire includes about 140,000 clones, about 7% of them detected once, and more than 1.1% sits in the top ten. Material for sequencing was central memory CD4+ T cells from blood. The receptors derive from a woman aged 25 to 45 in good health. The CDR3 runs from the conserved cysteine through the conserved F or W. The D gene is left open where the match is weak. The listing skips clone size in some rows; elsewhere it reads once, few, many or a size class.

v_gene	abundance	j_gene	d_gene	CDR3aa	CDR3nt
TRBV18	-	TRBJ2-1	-	CASSPVLGNEQFF	TGTGCCAGCTCACCGGTTCTAGGTAATGAGCAGTTCTTC
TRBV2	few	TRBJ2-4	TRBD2	CASSDSTGGWDIQYF	TGTGCCAGCAGTGATTCGACGGGAGGCTGGGACATTCAGTACTTC
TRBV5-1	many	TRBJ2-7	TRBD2	CASSGRTSKDGEQYF	TGCGCCAGCAGCGGACGGACTAGCAAGGATGGCGAGCAGTACTTC
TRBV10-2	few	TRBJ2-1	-	CASSRHPDPPSNEQFF	TGCGCCAGCAGTAGGCACCCGGATCCACCTAGTAATGAGCAGTTCTTC
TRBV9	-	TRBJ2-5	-	CASSPGTIQETQYF	TGTGCCAGCAGCCCAGGGACAATCCAAGAGACCCAGTACTTC
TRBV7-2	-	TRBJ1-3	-	CASCPSPGNTIYF	TGTGCCAGCTGCCCTAGTCCTGGAAACACCATATATTTT
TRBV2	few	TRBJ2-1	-	CASGSGYNEQFF	TGTGCCAGCGGGAGCGGCTACAATGAGCAGTTCTTC
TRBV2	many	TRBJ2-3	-	CASSSFGYTDTQYF	TGTGCCAGCAGTTCATTCGGTTACACAGATACGCAGTATTTT
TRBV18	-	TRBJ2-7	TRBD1	CASSTISGGARYEQYF	TGTGCCAGCTCAACCATTTCAGGGGGCGCAAGATACGAGCAGTACTTC
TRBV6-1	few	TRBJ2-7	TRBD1	CASTLGRDRVSEQYF	TGTGCCAGCACCTTAGGACGGGACAGGGTTTCCGAGCAGTACTTC
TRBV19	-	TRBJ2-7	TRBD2	CASSIAGVGYEQYF	TGTGCCAGTAGTATTGCGGGAGTTGGCTACGAGCAGTACTTC
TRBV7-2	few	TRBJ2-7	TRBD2	CASSLIAGEGEQYF	TGTGCCAGCAGCCTCATCGCGGGAGAGGGCGAGCAGTACTTC
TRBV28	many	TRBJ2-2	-	CASSLRVGELFF	TGTGCCAGCAGTTTGAGGGTCGGGGAGCTGTTTTTT
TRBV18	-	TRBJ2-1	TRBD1	CASSPPGTGGLNEQFF	TGTGCCAGCTCACCCCCCGGGACAGGGGGCCTTAATGAGCAGTTCTTC
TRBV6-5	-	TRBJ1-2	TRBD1	CASRQGDGGYTF	TGTGCCAGTAGACAGGGGGATGGTGGCTACACCTTC
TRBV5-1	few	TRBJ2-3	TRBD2	CASSGGVGTDTQYF	TGCGCCAGCAGCGGGGGGGTTGGAACAGATACGCAGTATTTT
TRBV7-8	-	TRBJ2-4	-	CASSLGPPQQIAKNIQYF	TGTGCCAGCAGCTTAGGCCCCCCGCAACAAATAGCCAAAAACATTCAGTACTTC
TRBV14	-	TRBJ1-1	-	CASSRGQGGQKAFF	TGTGCCAGCAGCCGAGGACAAGGGGGTCAGAAAGCTTTCTTT
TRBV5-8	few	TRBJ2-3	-	CASSSPSTDTQYF	TGTGCCAGCAGTTCCCCGAGCACAGATACGCAGTATTTT
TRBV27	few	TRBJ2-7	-	CASSPRDNAYEQYF	TGTGCCAGCAGTCCACGGGACAACGCCTACGAGCAGTACTTC
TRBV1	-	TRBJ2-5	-	CTSSQDPGQETQYF	TGCACCAGCAGCCAAGATCCGGGCCAAGAGACCCAGTACTTC
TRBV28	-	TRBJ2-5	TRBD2	CASSSPGGRGGETQYF	TGTGCCAGCAGTTCCCCAGGTGGACGGGGGGGAGAGACCCAGTACTTC
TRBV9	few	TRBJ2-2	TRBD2	CASSASGTSGAKGELFF	TGTGCCAGCAGCGCCTCCGGGACTAGCGGGGCGAAGGGGGAGCTGTTTTTT
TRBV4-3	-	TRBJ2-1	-	CASSQAPTGANNEQFF	TGCGCCAGCAGCCAAGCCCCAACGGGAGCTAACAATGAGCAGTTCTTC
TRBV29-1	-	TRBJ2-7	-	CSVEMGAGADEQYF	TGCAGCGTTGAAATGGGGGCAGGGGCAGACGAGCAGTACTTC
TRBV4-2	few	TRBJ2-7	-	CASSQDLRDSPEQYF	TGTGCCAGCAGCCAAGATCTTCGGGATTCTCCCGAGCAGTACTTC
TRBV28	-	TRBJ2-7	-	CASSSLRSSYEQYF	TGTGCCAGCAGTTCCCTTAGGAGCTCCTACGAGCAGTACTTC
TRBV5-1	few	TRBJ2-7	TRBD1	CASSDWDSRRSLVYEQYF	TGCGCCAGCAGCGATTGGGACAGTCGGCGGAGTCTGGTGTACGAGCAGTACTTC
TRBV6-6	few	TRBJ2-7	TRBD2	CASSYRGSGTYEQYF	TGTGCCAGCAGTTACCGGGGTAGCGGGACCTACGAGCAGTACTTC
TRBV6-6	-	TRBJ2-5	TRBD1	CASRKGQNQETQYF	TGTGCCAGCAGGAAGGGACAGAACCAAGAGACCCAGTACTTC
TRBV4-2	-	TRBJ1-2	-	CASSQFSQTGFLNYGYTF	TGTGCCAGCAGCCAATTCTCACAAACAGGGTTCCTTAACTATGGCTACACCTTC
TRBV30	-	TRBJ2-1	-	CAWSRLYNEQFF	TGTGCCTGGAGTCGACTCTACAATGAGCAGTTCTTC
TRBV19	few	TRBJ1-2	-	CASSKRGNDGYTF	TGTGCCAGTAGTAAACGGGGGAACGATGGCTACACCTTC
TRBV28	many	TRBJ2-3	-	CASNLQGPTDTQYF	TGTGCCAGCAATTTACAGGGCCCAACAGATACGCAGTATTTT
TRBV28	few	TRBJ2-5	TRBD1	CATEDRGYKGTQYF	TGTGCCACAGAGGACAGGGGCTACAAAGGGACCCAGTACTTC
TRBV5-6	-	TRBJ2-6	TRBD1	CASSHIGTGVNGANVLTF	TGTGCCAGCAGTCACATCGGGACAGGGGTGAACGGGGCCAACGTCCTGACTTTC
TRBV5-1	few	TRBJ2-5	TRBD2	CASSLELLAGQETQYF	TGCGCCAGCAGCTTGGAGCTACTAGCGGGCCAAGAGACCCAGTACTTC
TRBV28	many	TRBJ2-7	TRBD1	CASSVSTGAGEQYF	TGTGCCAGCAGTGTTTCGACAGGGGCAGGCGAGCAGTACTTC
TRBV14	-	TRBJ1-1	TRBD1	CASSPWTGRRAEAFF	TGTGCCAGCAGCCCGTGGACAGGGAGGCGAGCTGAAGCTTTCTTT
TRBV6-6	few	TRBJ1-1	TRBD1	CASKTGEDYTEAFF	TGTGCCAGCAAGACAGGGGAGGATTACACTGAAGCTTTCTTT
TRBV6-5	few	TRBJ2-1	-	CASSNIGGINEQFF	TGTGCCAGCAGCAACATCGGGGGTATCAATGAGCAGTTCTTC
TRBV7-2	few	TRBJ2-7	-	CASSHDIAYEQYF	TGTGCCAGCAGCCACGACATCGCCTACGAGCAGTACTTC
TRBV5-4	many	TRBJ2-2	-	CASSLELPTGELFF	TGTGCCAGCAGCTTGGAGCTACCCACCGGGGAGCTGTTTTTT
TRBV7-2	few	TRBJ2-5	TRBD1	CASSLVGDSQETQYF	TGTGCCAGCAGCTTAGTAGGGGACAGCCAAGAGACCCAGTACTTC
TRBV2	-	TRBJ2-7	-	CASSVPTGSYEQYF	TGTGCCAGCAGTGTTCCGACAGGTTCCTACGAGCAGTACTTC
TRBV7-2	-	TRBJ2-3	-	CASSSFTDTQYF	TGTGCCAGCAGCTCATTCACAGATACGCAGTATTTT
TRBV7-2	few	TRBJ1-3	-	CASSPGANSGNTIYF	TGTGCCAGCAGCCCAGGGGCCAACTCTGGAAACACCATATATTTT
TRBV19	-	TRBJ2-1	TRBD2	CASSIMGSGSFRGNEQFF	TGTGCCAGTAGTATTATGGGTAGCGGGAGCTTCAGGGGGAATGAGCAGTTCTTC
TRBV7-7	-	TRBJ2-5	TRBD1	CASSPRGRETQYF	TGTGCTAGCAGCCCCAGGGGGAGAGAGACCCAGTACTTC
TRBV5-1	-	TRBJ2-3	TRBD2	CASSLDASGSTDTQYF	TGCGCCAGCAGCTTGGATGCTAGCGGGAGCACAGATACGCAGTATTTT
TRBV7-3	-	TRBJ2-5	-	CASSAEVQETQYF	TGTGCCAGCAGCGCAGAGGTTCAAGAGACCCAGTACTTC
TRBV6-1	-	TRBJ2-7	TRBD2	CASSARIPRASGSYEQYF	TGTGCCAGCAGTGCGCGGATCCCACGCGCTAGCGGGAGCTACGAGCAGTACTTC
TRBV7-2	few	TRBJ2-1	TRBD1	CASSSRGGTGAYNEQFF	TGTGCCAGCAGCTCCCGGGGGGGGACAGGGGCCTACAATGAGCAGTTCTTC
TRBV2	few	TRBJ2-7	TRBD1	CASSEIGQGYEQYF	TGTGCCAGCAGTGAAATAGGACAGGGGTACGAGCAGTACTTC
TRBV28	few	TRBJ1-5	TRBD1	CASSWTGTGDQPQHF	TGTGCCAGCAGTTGGACCGGGACAGGTGATCAGCCCCAGCATTTT
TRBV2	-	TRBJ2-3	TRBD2	CASSGGSRADTQYF	TGTGCCAGCAGTGGCGGGAGTAGGGCAGATACGCAGTATTTT
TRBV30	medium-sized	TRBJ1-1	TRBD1	CAWSPGQGNTEAFF	TGTGCCTGGAGTCCCGGACAGGGGAACACTGAAGCTTTCTTT